This passage covers 19 T cell receptor beta chains from one sample sequenced in a study of blood T cell repertoires in COVID-19. Method: immunoSEQ multiplex PCR; TCRdb's copy keeps in-frame clones and lacks some. The sample lists 250,000 to 300,000 clones, just over 90% occurring once. Sequenced sample: PBMCs or T cells enriched from blood (not recorded which). The receptors were gathered from a woman between 35 and 50 years old with acute COVID-19.

DNA for the CDR3: TGTGCCAGCAGTGAGAGCGGCAGGTTGGCTAGTACTGAAGCTTTCTTT. It encodes CASSESGRLASTEAFF. This chain joins TRBV25-1 and TRBJ1-1; D not resolved. The CDR3 runs to 16 residues. Trimming took off 3 bases at V and 5 bases at J, with 19 bases between the two ends. Germline V gene data show CDR1 as MGHDK and CDR2 as SYGVNS.

The chain has TRBV19 and TRBJ1-1; no firm D call. Trimming stripped 1 base from V and 8 bases from J, with 11 bases between. Germline CDR1 and CDR2: LNHDA and SQIVND (reference sequence). CDR3 length: 13 residues. The CDR3: CASSIGPTAEAFF. In DNA, the CDR3 is TGTGCCAGTAGTATAGGCCCCACCGCGGAAGCTTTCTTT. Together with reference TRBV19 and TRBJ1-1, the CDR3 gives the full variable domain: DGGITQSPKYLFRKEGQNVTLSCEQNLNHDAMYWYRQDPGQGLRLIYYSQIVNDFQKGDIAEGYSVSREKKESFPLTVTSAQKNPTAFYLCASSIGPTAEAFFGQGTRLTVV.

The chain links TRBV4-1 to TRBJ2-1, with 8 bases fitting TRBD1. J gave up 8 bases and V 1 base, and 13 bases lay outside the gene matches. CDR3 size: 17 residues. Germline CDR1 is MGHRA and CDR2 is YSYEKL. As DNA, the CDR3 is TGCGCCAGCAGCCAAGGCTTCGTCGGACAGGGATTTGATGAGCAGTTCTTC. Its translation: CASSQGFVGQGFDEQFF.

The genes are TRBV28 and TRBJ1-5; 7 nucleotides line up with TRBD1. The CDR3 covers 14 residues. The germline V gene encodes CDR1 MDHEN and CDR2 SYDVKM. The J segment lost 1 base and the V segment lost 6 bases, leaving 3 bases of the junction unmatched. CDR3 in amino acids: CASRQQGSNQPQHF. The CDR3 DNA follows: TGTGCCAGCAGACAACAGGGGAGCAATCAGCCCCAGCATTTT.

This clone was counted a few times. The chain links TRBV20-1 to TRBJ1-1; D is undetermined. Germline V lookup: CDR1 DFQATT, CDR2 SNEGSKA (reference sequence). The CDR3 spans 11 residues. Trimming removed 3 bases at V and 7 bases at J, with 9 bases between. CDR3 protein: CSASQASEAFF. CDR3 bases: TGCAGTGCTAGTCAAGCTAGTGAAGCTTTCTTT.

In nucleotides, the CDR3 is TGTGCCAGCAAACCTGGACCAGGGAACTCCTACGAGCAGTACTTC. Encoded protein: CASKPGPGNSYEQYF. The chain is built from TRBV5-5 and TRBJ2-7, with D possibly being TRBD1 (5 bases). CDR3 length equals 15 residues. From germline, CDR1 is SGHKS and CDR2 YYEKEE (reference sequence). V was shortened by 6 bases and J by 0 bases, with 16 bases between the two germline ends.

The gene calls are TRBV2 and TRBJ1-1, with TRBD1 matching over 11 bases. This CDR3 contains 12 residues. V dropped 4 bases and J dropped 11; count of bases not matched to a gene: 3. Germline CDR1 reads SNHLY; CDR2 reads FYNNEI. For the CDR3, the DNA is TGTGCCAGCAGTGGGGACAGGGGGTTTGCTTTCTTT. Its protein product is CASSGDRGFAFF.

The chain is built from TRBV6-2 or TRBV6-3 and TRBJ2-3; weak D call: TRBD2 (7 bases). Germline CDR1 is MNHEY and CDR2 is SVGEGT. CDR3 length equals 14 residues. Trimming removed 5 bases from V and 2 bases from J, with 11 bases in between. DNA of the CDR3: TGTGCCAGCAGTCCGGGGGGCCCCACAGATACGCAGTATTTT. Its protein is CASSPGGPTDTQYF.

The V gene is TRBV3-1 (or the pseudogene TRBV3-2), the J gene TRBJ1-3; D is perhaps TRBD1 (6 bases). The V gene's germline CDR1 is LGHDT and CDR2 YNNKEL (reference sequence). V lost 3 bases to trimming and J lost 4 bases, with 16 bases between them. The CDR3 consists of 16 residues. In nucleotides, the CDR3 is TGTGCCAGCAGCCATGAATCTACAGGGAGAGGAAACACCATATATTTT. This gives the protein CASSHESTGRGNTIYF.

The chain employs TRBV28 and TRBJ2-3; weak D call: TRBD1 (5 bases). The CDR3 consists of 16 residues. Trimming shortened V by 6 bases and J by 2 bases, and 18 bases separated the two germline ends. Germline V gene lookup returns CDR1 MDHEN and CDR2 SYDVKM. CDR3 DNA: TGTGCCAGCAGGCTCCTCCGAGGCAGGGACACAGATACGCAGTATTTT. It translates to CASRLLRGRDTDTQYF.

This clone was seen once. Distinct nucleotide sequences in the sample also encode this CDR3. The chain employs TRBV5-1 and TRBJ1-2; TRBD1 matches at 9 bases. Germline-derived CDR1 and CDR2 are SGHRS and YFSETQ. The CDR3 sequence is 13 residues long. Germline trimming cut 4 bases from V and 5 bases from J; bases unmatched to any gene: 3. The CDR3 is CASSQDRGYGYTF. The CDR3 DNA reads as TGCGCCAGCAGCCAGGACAGGGGATATGGCTACACCTTC.

The chain links TRBV30 to TRBJ1-2, with TRBD1 matching 7 bases. Germline V lookup: CDR1 GTSNPN, CDR2 SVGIG (reference sequence). This CDR3 region has 12 residues. V trimming: 3 bases; J trimming: 8 bases; junction bases outside the gene matches: 6. The CDR3 sequence is CAWSGQDWGYTF. CDR3 in DNA: TGTGCCTGGAGCGGACAGGATTGGGGCTACACCTTC.

About this clone: Other DNA sequences in this specimen translate into the identical CDR3. CDR3 sequence reads: CASSLVQGTYEQYF. CDR3 DNA sequence: TGTGCCAGCAGCTTAGTACAGGGTACCTACGAGCAGTACTTC. This chain links TRBV7-9 with TRBJ2-7, with D possibly being TRBD1 (6 bases). CDR1 is SEHNR and CDR2 is FQNEAQ in the germline V gene (reference sequence). The CDR3 length is 14 residues. The germline V and J ends were trimmed by 1 base and 2 bases, with 9 bases remaining between them.

On this clone itself: Other nucleotide sequences in the sample specify the same CDR3. This rearrangement joins TRBV5-1 to TRBJ1-1; D unclear. Trimming took 0 bases from V and 1 from J, leaving 4 bases between them. The germline gives CDR1 SGHRS, CDR2 YFSETQ. The CDR3 consists of 13 residues. The CDR3 loop is CASSLAGNTEAFF. CDR3 bases: TGCGCCAGCAGCTTGGCAGGGAACACTGAAGCTTTCTTT.

This chain links TRBV12-5 with TRBJ2-3; 10 positions match TRBD2. The CDR3 totals 14 residues. CDR1 LGHNT and CDR2 FRNRAP come from the germline V gene. After removal of 7 bases from V and 4 bases from J, the junction contained 5 bases not matched to a gene. This CDR3 is CASAPSGSPDTQYF. The CDR3 DNA reads as TGTGCTAGTGCTCCTAGCGGGAGCCCAGATACGCAGTATTTT.

The chain joins TRBV28 to TRBJ1-4; 8 bases line up with TRBD1. Germline assignment: CDR1 MDHEN and CDR2 SYDVKM. The CDR3 length is 17 residues. V trimming: 3 bases; J trimming: 2 bases; junction bases outside the gene matches: 8. The CDR3 loop is CASSLGPQGATNEKLFF. CDR3 nucleotides: TGTGCCAGCAGTTTGGGACCCCAGGGGGCGACTAATGAAAAACTGTTTTTT.

The CDR3 DNA follows: TGTGCCACCAGTGACCCCGGGACACCCTACGAGCAGTACTTC. Its translation: CATSDPGTPYEQYF. The rearrangement links TRBV24-1 to TRBJ2-7; perhaps TRBD1 as D (6 bases). The CDR3 extends over 14 amino acids. Per the germline V gene, CDR1 is KGHDR and CDR2 is SFDVKD. Between the trimmed V and J ends, which lost 4 bases and 2 bases, there was a span of 11 bases.

The sample holds one count of this clone. The chain's CDR3 is CASSAIAGRKNTQYF. The DNA for the CDR3 is TGTGCCAGCAGCGCGATAGCGGGGCGGAAAAATACGCAGTATTTT. The chain is built from TRBV11-2 and TRBJ2-3; 8 nucleotides match TRBD2. The CDR3 is 15 amino acids. V shed 5 bases, J shed 7 bases, and the junction held 11 bases outside the gene matches. From germline, CDR1 is SGHAT and CDR2 FQNNGV.

The V and J genes are TRBV19 and TRBJ1-1; D gene ambiguous. V was clipped by 5 bases and J by 1 base, with 14 bases between them. The CDR3 extends over 15 amino acids. CDR1 is LNHDA, CDR2 SQIVND, per germline (reference sequence). CDR3 sequence reads: CASSPIPESNTEAFF. The CDR3 region has the DNA TGTGCCAGTAGTCCCATCCCTGAGTCGAACACTGAAGCTTTCTTT.